Below, one TCR beta chain is given with its context. Its antigen remains unidentified. Trimming at V came to 4 bases and at J to 2 bases, leaving 11 bases not matched to a gene. CDR3 length: 16 residues. Germline CDR1 SGHRS, CDR2 YFSETQ. Attachment of unique molecular identifiers was made to individual cDNA molecules. One entry per CDR3 protein results from TCRdb running MiXCR on the 5' RACE reads. Of tens of thousands of distinct CDR3 sequences listed, around 12% are singletons. The sample originates from a study of early T cells in non-severe SARS-CoV-2 infection. Study context: Whole-blood bulk RNA, unsorted, was sequenced, and chains were unpaired. Study-wide results and caveats: Comparison of clonotypes with VDJdb favored anti-spike CD8 responses while missing private and CD4 specificities.

The starting material was whole blood, obtained at baseline. The chain combines TRBV5-1 with TRBJ1-1; TRBD1 aligns across 7 bases. This clonotype originated in an adult who was a healthcare worker with PCR-confirmed SARS-CoV-2 infection or an uninfected control (not recorded which). The donor label of this sample is uncertain. The CDR3 sequence is CASSPPGQLLNTEAFF. CDR3 bases: TGCGCCAGCAGCCCGCCGGGACAGCTATTAAACACTGAAGCTTTCTTT. Supplemented by reference TRBV5-1 and TRBJ1-1, the full variable domain reads KAGVTQTPRYLIKTRGQQVTLSCSPISGHRSVSWYQQTPGQGLQFLFEYFSETQRNKGNFPGRFSGRQFSNSRSEMNVSTLELGDSALYLCASSPPGQLLNTEAFFGQGTRLTVV.